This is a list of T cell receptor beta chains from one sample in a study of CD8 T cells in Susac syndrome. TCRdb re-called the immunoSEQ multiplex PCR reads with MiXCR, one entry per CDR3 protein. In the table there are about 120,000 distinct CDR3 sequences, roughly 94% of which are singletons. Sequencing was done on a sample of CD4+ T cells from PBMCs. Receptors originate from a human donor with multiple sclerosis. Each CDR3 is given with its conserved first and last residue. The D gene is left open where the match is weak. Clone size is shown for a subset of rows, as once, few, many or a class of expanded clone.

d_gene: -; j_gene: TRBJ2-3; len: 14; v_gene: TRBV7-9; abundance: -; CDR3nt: TGTGCCAGCAGCCGGGGCGCGGACGCAGATACGCAGTATTTT; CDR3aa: CASSRGADADTQYF
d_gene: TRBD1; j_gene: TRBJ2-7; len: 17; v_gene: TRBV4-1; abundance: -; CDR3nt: TGCGCCAGCAGCCAATTTAATACAGGGGCCCCTACCTACGAGCAGTACTTC; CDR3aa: CASSQFNTGAPTYEQYF
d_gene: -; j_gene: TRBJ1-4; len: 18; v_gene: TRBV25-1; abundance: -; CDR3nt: TGTGCCAGCAGTGAATCCCCCGGGGTCGGGATCCATAATGAAAAACTGTTTTTT; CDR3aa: CASSESPGVGIHNEKLFF
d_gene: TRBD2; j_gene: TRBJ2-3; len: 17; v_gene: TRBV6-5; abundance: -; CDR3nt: TGTGCCAGCAGTTGGACCGGCGGGAGTATCGTCACAGATACGCAGTATTTT; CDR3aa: CASSWTGGSIVTDTQYF
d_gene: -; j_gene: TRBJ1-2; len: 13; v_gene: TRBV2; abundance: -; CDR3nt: TGTGCCAGCAGTGTCGGGGGTCCCTATGGCTACACCTTC; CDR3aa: CASSVGGPYGYTF
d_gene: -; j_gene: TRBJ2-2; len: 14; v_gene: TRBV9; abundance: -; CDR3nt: TGTGCCAGCAGCGTAGATATGGGCTCCGGGGAGCTGTTTTTT; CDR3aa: CASSVDMGSGELFF
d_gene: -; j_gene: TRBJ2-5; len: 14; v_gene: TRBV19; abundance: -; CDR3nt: TGTGCCAGTAGCCGAGGGACGCTTCAAGAGACCCAGTACTTC; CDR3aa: CASSRGTLQETQYF
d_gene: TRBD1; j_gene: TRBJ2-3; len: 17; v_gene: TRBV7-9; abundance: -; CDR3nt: TGTGCCAGCAGACTGTCTACCGGGACAGGGTACACAGATACGCAGTATTTT; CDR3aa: CASRLSTGTGYTDTQYF
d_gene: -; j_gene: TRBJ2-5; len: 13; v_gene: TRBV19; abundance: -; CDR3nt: TGTGCCAGTAGATTGGACTCGGAAGAGACCCAGTACTTC; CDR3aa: CASRLDSEETQYF
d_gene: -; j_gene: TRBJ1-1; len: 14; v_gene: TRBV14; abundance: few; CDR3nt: TGTGCCAGCAGCCAAGATCCAGGGGTAACTGAAGCTTTCTTT; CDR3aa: CASSQDPGVTEAFF
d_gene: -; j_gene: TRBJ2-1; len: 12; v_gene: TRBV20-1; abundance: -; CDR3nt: TGCAGTGCTAGTCAGCGGAGCAATGAGCAGTTCTTC; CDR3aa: CSASQRSNEQFF
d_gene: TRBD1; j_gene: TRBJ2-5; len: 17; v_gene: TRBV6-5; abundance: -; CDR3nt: TGTGCCAGCAGTTACTCGATTAGACGAGGACAGGGTTGGACCCAGTACTTC; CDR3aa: CASSYSIRRGQGWTQYF
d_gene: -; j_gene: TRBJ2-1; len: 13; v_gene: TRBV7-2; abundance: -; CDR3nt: TGTGCCAGCAGCCTAGTGGTGTGGAATGAGCAGTTCTTC; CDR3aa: CASSLVVWNEQFF
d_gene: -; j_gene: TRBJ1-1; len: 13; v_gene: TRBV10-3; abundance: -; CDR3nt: TGTGCCATCAGTGAGGAAATAGGGACTGAAGCTTTCTTT; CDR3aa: CAISEEIGTEAFF
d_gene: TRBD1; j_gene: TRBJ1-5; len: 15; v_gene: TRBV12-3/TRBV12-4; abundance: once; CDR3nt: TGTGCCAGCAGTTGGGGGACAGGGACGGGTCAGCCCCAGCATTTT; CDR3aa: CASSWGTGTGQPQHF
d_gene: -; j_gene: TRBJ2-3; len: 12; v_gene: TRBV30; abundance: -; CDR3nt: TGTGCCTGGAGCCAAGGGGCAGATACGCAGTATTTT; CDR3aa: CAWSQGADTQYF
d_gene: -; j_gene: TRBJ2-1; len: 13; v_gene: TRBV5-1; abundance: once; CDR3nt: TGCGCCAGCAGCTTGGGAGGGGAAGGTAGGCAGTTCTTC; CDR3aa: CASSLGGEGRQFF
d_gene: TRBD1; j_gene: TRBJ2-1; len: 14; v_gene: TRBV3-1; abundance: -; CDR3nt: TGTGCCAGCAGCCGGGGACAGGACTACAATGAGCAGTTCTTC; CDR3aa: CASSRGQDYNEQFF
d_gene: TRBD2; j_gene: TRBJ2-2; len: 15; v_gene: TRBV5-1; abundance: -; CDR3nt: TGCGCCAGCGGCTATGTAGCGGGGAACACCGGGGAGCTGTTTTTT; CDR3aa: CASGYVAGNTGELFF
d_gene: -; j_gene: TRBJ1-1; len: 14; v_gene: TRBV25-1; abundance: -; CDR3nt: TGTGCCAGCAGTGAATTCGCAGAAGGCACTGAAGCTTTCTTT; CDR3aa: CASSEFAEGTEAFF
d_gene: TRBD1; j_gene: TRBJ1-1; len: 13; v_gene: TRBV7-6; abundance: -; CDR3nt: TGTGCCAGCAGCGCTACAGGGGGCTATGAAGCTTTCTTT; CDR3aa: CASSATGGYEAFF
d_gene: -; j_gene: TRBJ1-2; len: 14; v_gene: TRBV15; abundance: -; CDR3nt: TGTGCCACCAGCAGTGTAGGATCCTACTATGGCTACACCTTC; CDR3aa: CATSSVGSYYGYTF
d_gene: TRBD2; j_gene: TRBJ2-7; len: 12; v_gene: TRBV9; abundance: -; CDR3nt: TGTGCCAGCCGGCTAGCGGCTTCCGAGCAGTACTTC; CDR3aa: CASRLAASEQYF
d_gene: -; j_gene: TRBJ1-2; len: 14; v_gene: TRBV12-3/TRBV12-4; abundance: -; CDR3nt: TGTGCCAGCAGTAGAGAACAGGGAATAAACGGCTACACCTTC; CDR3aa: CASSREQGINGYTF
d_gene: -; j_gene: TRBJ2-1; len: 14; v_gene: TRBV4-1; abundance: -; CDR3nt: TGCGCCAGCACCAATCCCTACCGTATGGGTGAGCAGTTCTTC; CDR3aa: CASTNPYRMGEQFF
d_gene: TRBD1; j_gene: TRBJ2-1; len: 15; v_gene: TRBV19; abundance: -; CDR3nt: TGTGCCAGTAGTCTTGGGACAGGGGCCGACAATGAGCAGTTCTTC; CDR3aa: CASSLGTGADNEQFF
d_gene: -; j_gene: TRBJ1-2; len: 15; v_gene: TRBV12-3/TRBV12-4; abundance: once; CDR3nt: TGTGCCAGCAGTACTACGGGGGACCCAATCTATGGCTACACCTTC; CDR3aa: CASSTTGDPIYGYTF
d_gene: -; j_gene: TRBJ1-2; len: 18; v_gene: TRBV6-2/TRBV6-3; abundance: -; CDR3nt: TGTGCCAGCAGGCATCGAATAAAGGCCGGGAGCGACGACTATGGCTACACCTTC; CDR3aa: CASRHRIKAGSDDYGYTF
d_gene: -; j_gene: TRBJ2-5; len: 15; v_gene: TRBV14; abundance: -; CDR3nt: TGTGCCAGCAGCCAAGCCGCAGGGTTTAGTGAGACCCAGTACTTC; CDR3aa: CASSQAAGFSETQYF
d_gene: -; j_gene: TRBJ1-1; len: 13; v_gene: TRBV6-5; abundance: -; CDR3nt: TGTGCCAGCAGTTACAGGTGGAACACTGAAGCTTTCTTT; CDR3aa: CASSYRWNTEAFF
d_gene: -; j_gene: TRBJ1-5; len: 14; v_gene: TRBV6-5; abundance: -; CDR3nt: TGTGCCAGCAGTTACTCGGGGGGTCATCAGCCCCAGCATTTT; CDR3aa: CASSYSGGHQPQHF
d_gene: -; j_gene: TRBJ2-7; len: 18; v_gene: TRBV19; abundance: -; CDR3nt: TGTGCCAGTAGTCTAGGGCCCGGGGCCTCTGTGGGGGTGGACGAGCAGTACTTC; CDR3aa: CASSLGPGASVGVDEQYF
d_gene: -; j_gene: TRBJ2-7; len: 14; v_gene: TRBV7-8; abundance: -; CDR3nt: TGTGCCAGCAGCTTAGGAGTGGGGGCAAGTGAGCAGTACTTC; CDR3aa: CASSLGVGASEQYF
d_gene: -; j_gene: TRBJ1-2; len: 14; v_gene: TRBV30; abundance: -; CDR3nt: TGTGCCTGGAGTCCCCTTCCGGGAAGGAGTGGCTACACCTTC; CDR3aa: CAWSPLPGRSGYTF
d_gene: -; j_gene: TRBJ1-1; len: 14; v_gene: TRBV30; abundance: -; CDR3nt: TGTGCCTGGAGTGTAGGGTGGCAGGGCACTGAAGCTTTCTTT; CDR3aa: CAWSVGWQGTEAFF
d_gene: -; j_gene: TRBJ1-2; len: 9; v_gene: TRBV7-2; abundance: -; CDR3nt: TGTGCCAGCAGCTTAGGGGGGTTCTTC; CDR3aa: CASSLGGFF